This T cell receptor beta chain was profiled in a study of Ad26.COV2.S vaccination and SARS-CoV-2 variants. In the study overall: Administration of Ad26.COV2.S was intramuscular, either once or twice 56 days apart.

CDR1 is SEHNR, CDR2 FQNEAQ, per germline (reference sequence). This CDR3 region has 16 residues. V lost 4 bases to trimming and J lost 9 bases, with 22 bases between them. In the case of this clone: What it recognizes is unknown.

Whole-study results and caveats: The breadth of spike-specific CD8+ and CD4+ T cell responses after vaccination was reportedly substantial.

Treatment noted: around 19 received Ad26.COV2.S at low or high dose, single or two shots; several received placebo; per-sample allocation not given. Each sample was drawn 63 days after the first injection (of vaccine or placebo). This person who donated was an adult of 18-55 years in Boston. TCRdb keeps only in-frame clones here, not all; method: immunoSEQ multiplex PCR. The sample records around 450,000 clones, 80% to 95% being singletons. The sample was peripheral blood, taken in a trial of Ad26.COV2.S vaccine versus placebo. V is TRBV7-9 and J is TRBJ2-1; D is possibly TRBD1 or TRBD2 (5 bases each). The receptor comes from a person between 18 and 65 years old who received the Ad26.COV2.S COVID-19 vaccine or a placebo. CDR3 sequence reads: CASSSNLAREYGEQFF. The CDR3 DNA sequence: TGTGCCAGCAGCTCTAACCTAGCCAGGGAGTATGGTGAGCAGTTCTTC.